This T cell receptor beta chain was captured by sequencing in a study of cytomegalovirus exposure and HLA in healthy donors (dated by TCRdb to the late 2010s). Study-level background: An earlier analysis of under 600 of the donors reported roughly 270 Gb of sequence data and 100 million to 140 million unique TCR beta sequences from about 200 million T cells. An early release covering about 600 HLA-typed donors comprised about 300 gigabases of sequencing data and some 79 million unique TCR sequences. Among the roughly 400 genotyped donors, around 81% belonged to the genetic ancestry cluster associated with self-reported Caucasian donors. The aim of the study was to test whether cataloging public T cell receptors could identify signatures of past pathogen exposure. The study used immunosequencing to profile the T cell repertoires of several hundred subjects and linked those repertoires to cytomegalovirus serostatus. A separate validation cohort of approximately 120 different subjects was used in addition to the roughly 640-subject first cohort. High-throughput TCR immunosequencing, statistical association of individual TCRs with disease status, and machine learning were combined to predict cytomegalovirus infection status. A later analysis re-examined previously published TCR beta repertoires from more than 550 donors and added high-resolution HLA genotyping to investigate patterns of TCR occurrence. Rather than using new phenotypic data, the later analysis identified candidate immune exposures from TCR beta sequences and from how often those sequences occurred across donors. An earlier analysis of 587 of the donors used high-throughput TCR beta sequencing to judge whether each TCR beta V gene segment behaved as functional or pseudogenic. Donor age, sex, ethnicity and CMV serostatus were compiled alongside the repertoire data. A later genetic analysis took genome-wide SNP genotypes for about three fifths of the 666 donors and used that subset as a discovery cohort. All discovery cohort repertoires had been generated on a single sequencing platform. HLA typing included class I and class II loci at four-digit resolution. Typing coverage varied by locus: roughly 620-630 donors for A, B, C, DRB1 and DQB1; approximately 520 for DQA1; more than 600 for DPA1; fewer than 480 for DPB1. A few DR-DQ haplotypes were treated as single units for association and clustering because of strong linkage in the cohort. Among around 400 genotyped donors of the cohort, an average of roughly 230,000 unique TCR beta nucleotide sequences was sequenced per donor, of which approximately 18% were non-productive. The paper as a whole reports these results and caveats: Linkage disequilibrium might explain the correlated functional status among segregating V segments, but an unknown experimental factor could not be ruled out. A total of around 150 TCR beta chains were listed by the study as associated with cytomegalovirus. Because counts were too low, more than 15 rarely observed V segments, including chromosome 9 orphons, were excluded from the earlier analysis of several hundred of the donors. A group of highly shared sequence variants was considered likely to be a technical artifact of the sequencing pipeline. The authors suggested that the approach could potentially be generalized to other disease states and immunological phenotypes. V-gene and J-gene trimming of TCR beta chains was associated with a missense DCLRE1C variant in a later genetic analysis, and the association was replicated in an independent cohort. When HLA alleles, especially DR and DQ, strongly co-occurred, attributing TCR associations to individual alleles was difficult. For the cohort, immune exposure information was limited to CMV serostatus. A later analysis found that TCR association rates varied across HLA loci, with DRB1 alleles showing the most associated TCRs and HLA-C alleles the fewest. According to a later analysis, parvovirus B19, influenza, CMV and Epstein-Barr virus appeared linked to several top co-occurrence clusters. The classifier was reported to diagnose cytomegalovirus status with high specificity and sensitivity in both the original cohort and the validation cohort. Presence/absence analyses assumed roughly uniform sequencing depth across donors, an assumption that may not hold. Most TCR sequences were observed very rarely across donors, whereas some public TCRs were present in many individuals. This cohort had only TCR beta chains sequenced, and the lack of alpha or paired-chain data limited which features could be detected. At a false discovery rate of 0.05, a later analysis linked approximately 18,000 TCR beta sequences to specific HLA alleles. Because HLA typing was unavailable for some donors at each locus, only the typed subset was used in association tests. In a later analysis, most CMV-associated TCR beta chains were found to appear HLA-restricted, with HLA associations seemingly driven largely by CMV exposure. The 87-base-pair reads could not distinguish some IMGT-functional V segments, including TRBV6-2 and TRBV6-3, so those segments were excluded. A later analysis found that HLA-associated TCR beta chains were more clonally expanded and had lower generation probabilities than equally common non-associated chains. A further reported finding was that TCR beta sequences accurately predicted the HLA-A and HLA-B alleles for most subjects in the first cohort. A later genetic analysis reported fewer N-insertions in productive TCRs among donors in an Asian-associated ancestry cluster than the roughly 620-donor mean. Broadly in line with IMGT annotations, most TCR beta V segments showed up in productive rearrangements about 87% or about 30% of the time in an earlier analysis of several hundred of the donors. Three of the identified cytomegalovirus-associated TCR beta chains were confirmed in vitro to be specific for cytomegalovirus antigens.

This clone has a single count. Its antigen target is currently unknown. No base qualities exist here, and no much larger clone lies one base off it. The cohort comprised hundreds of healthy bone marrow donors. Cohort members were all nominally healthy when sampled, although unrecorded immune exposures were likely present. The donor tested CMV seropositive and was one of the 289 seropositive cohort members. Every donor gave a peripheral blood sample, and the peripheral blood mononuclear cells from that sample were used for TCR beta sequencing. The Qiagen DNeasy Blood Extraction Kit was used to extract genomic DNA from the blood cell samples. Libraries came from the immunoSEQ multiplex PCR assay. The multiplex PCR relied on a mix of 60 forward primers for TCR Vbeta segments and 13 reverse primers for TCR Jbeta segments. The CDR3 region of rearranged TCR beta genes was amplified from genomic DNA with a multiplex PCR assay. On the Illumina HiSeq System, the amplified TCR beta libraries were sequenced as 87-base-pair reads. As for how the authors treated the data: Across the 670 or so repertoires, a later analysis counted roughly 84 million unique TCR beta chains, roughly 11 million of which were shared by at least two donors. Raw reads were error-corrected and collapsed into unique sequences by a nearest-neighbor algorithm in which closely related sequences were merged to remove PCR and sequencing errors. Alignment of CDR3 sequences to IMGT reference sequences was used to assign V, D and J gene segments. For a sequence to be retained, a match of at least six nucleotides to both a V gene segment and a J gene segment was required. Rearrangements were called productive when the CDR3 lacked stop codons and stayed in frame with V and J; all others were non-productive. CDR3 was defined according to IMGT convention as the region running from the second conserved V-encoded cysteine to the conserved J-encoded phenylalanine. Sequences without an unambiguous match to a single V gene segment were excluded from the earlier analysis of about 630 of the donors. In an earlier analysis of 587 of the donors, V segments were called functional above 56.7% productive rearrangements and were called segregating when the between-donor standard deviation exceeded 5%. A statistical classification framework was built for diagnosing cytomegalovirus status from the catalog of TCR beta chain sequences. A later analysis assigned V and J genes by comparing TCR nucleotide sequences with IMGT/GENE-DB human TR gene sequences. Using the TCRdist pipeline, a later analysis assigned CDR3 sequences along with most-parsimonious VDJ recombination scenarios. In a later analysis, each TCR beta chain was defined by its CDR3 amino acid sequence together with its V-gene family, and reads without a unique V-gene family were excluded. To address suspected cross-contamination and a sequencing artifact, a later analysis removed approximately 590 highly shared, low-generation-probability nucleotide sequences. In a later analysis, a clonal expansion index was calculated for each public chain from normalized within-repertoire ranks of inferred template counts. In a later analysis, generation probabilities were computed with a VDJ recombination model fitted to out-of-frame rearrangements, and the resulting probabilities were checked against IGoR. In a later analysis, hypergeometric tests were used to score TCR-TCR, TCR-HLA and TCR-CMV co-occurrence, with a repertoire-size bias correction applied to TCR pairs. In a later analysis, false discovery rates were estimated by permuting HLA or CMV assignments 20 times. In a later analysis, co-occurring TCRs were grouped using DBSCAN, and TCRdist sequence similarity was added for clustering within HLA-allele-positive subsets. For co-occurrence clustering, repertoires with fewer than 30,000 or more than 120,000 public chains were excluded, along with about five repertoires with anomalous nucleotide sharing. The table was pulled from immuneACCESS by TCRdb, which kept in-frame rearrangements only. Such tables lose some clones; where checked, under half of the loss comes from unresolved V genes, and the rest has no known cause. The D gene and trimming were derived from the DNA, and the V and J assignments and clone size from that table. The sample data list over 100,000 clones, and roughly 71% of these were observed just once. Jointly, the top ten make up around 5.4% of the sample.

V is trimmed back by 4 bases and J by 4 bases, and the junction contains 9 bases that no gene match accounts for. From the cysteine through the phenylalanine, the CDR3 covers 15 amino acids. The sequence is cut down to CDR3 DNA, 45 bases in frame from base 1. According to the germline V gene, CDR1 reads SGHAT and CDR2 reads FQNNGV. Sample: PBMCs. This TCR was sampled from a woman in her 70s in good health and CMV-seropositive. The chain joins TRBV11-2 to TRBJ1-1, with 7 junctional bases fitting TRBD1. The nucleotides are TGTGCCAGCAGCTCCACCAGGGGGTCCTTCACTGAAGCTTTCTTT. Its amino acids are CASSSTRGSFTEAFF.